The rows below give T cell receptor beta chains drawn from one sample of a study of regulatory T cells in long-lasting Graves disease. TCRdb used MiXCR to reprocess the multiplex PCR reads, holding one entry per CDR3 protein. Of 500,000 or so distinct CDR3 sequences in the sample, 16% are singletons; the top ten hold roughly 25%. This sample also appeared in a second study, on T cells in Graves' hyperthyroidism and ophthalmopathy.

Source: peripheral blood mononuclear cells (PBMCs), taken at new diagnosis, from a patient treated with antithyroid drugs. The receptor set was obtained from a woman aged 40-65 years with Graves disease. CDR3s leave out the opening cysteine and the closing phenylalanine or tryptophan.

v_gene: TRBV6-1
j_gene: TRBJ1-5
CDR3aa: ASSGTRYSNQPQH

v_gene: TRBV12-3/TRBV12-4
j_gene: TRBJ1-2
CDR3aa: ASKSGDWGGYT

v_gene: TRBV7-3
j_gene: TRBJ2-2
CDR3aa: ASRAGGGSGELF

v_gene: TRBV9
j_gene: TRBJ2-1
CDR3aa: ASSSDNERF

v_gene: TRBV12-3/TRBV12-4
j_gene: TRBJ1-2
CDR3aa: ASSSLKTGYGYT

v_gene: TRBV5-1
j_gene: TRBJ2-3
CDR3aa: ASSSGNQGTDTQY

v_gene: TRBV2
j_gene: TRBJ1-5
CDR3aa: ASSAHPPDSNQPQH

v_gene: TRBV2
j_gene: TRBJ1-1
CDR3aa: AMQTGEGTEAF

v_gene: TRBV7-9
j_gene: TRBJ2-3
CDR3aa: ASSFGPGGGGAWRDTQY

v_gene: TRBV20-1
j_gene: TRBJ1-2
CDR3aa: SARGQVDPYGYT

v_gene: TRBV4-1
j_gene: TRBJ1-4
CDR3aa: ASSRLPDRFNEKLF

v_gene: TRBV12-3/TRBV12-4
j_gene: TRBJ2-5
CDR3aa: ASSLGLIAGGGQETQY

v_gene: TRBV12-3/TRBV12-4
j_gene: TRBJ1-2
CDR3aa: ASSAPGQYGYT

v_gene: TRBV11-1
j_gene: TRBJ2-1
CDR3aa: ASSLEGGGSYNEQF

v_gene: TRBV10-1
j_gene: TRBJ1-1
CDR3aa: ASSAGTGHTEAF

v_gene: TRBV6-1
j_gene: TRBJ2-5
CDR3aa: ASSQRGAQETQY

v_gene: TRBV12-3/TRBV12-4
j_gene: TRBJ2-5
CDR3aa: ASSSTGLGETQY

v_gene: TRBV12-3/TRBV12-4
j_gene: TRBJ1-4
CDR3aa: ASSWTGDEKLF